The 30 T cell receptor beta chains in this list originate from one sample, sequenced in a study of OX40 agonist ivuxolimab in advanced cancers. The repertoire was sequenced with immunoSEQ multiplex PCR; TCRdb's copy has only in-frame clones and lacks some. This table has fewer than 25,000 clones, roughly 86% appearing once. The source was CD4+ or CD8+ T cells sorted from blood, collected in a trial of the OX40 agonist ivuxolimab. Receptor source: an adult with an advanced solid tumor such as melanoma, head and neck, liver or kidney cancer.

The table lists this clone with a few counts. The CDR3 nucleotides are TGTGCCAGCAGAGATGGGTTGCACGAATACGAGCAGTACTTC. Translation: CASRDGLHEYEQYF. The genes are TRBV6-5 and TRBJ2-7; D is unclear. Trimming took off 6 bases at V and 4 bases at J, with 16 bases between the two ends. The CDR3 sequence is 14 residues long. In germline, CDR1 is MNHEY, CDR2 SVGAGI.

This clone appeared a single time. The chain recombines TRBV4-1 with TRBJ2-3; 10 nucleotides agree with TRBD2. Trimming took 7 bases from V and 5 from J; bases not matched to a gene: 9. The CDR3 covers 15 residues. The germline CDR1 and CDR2 sequences are MGHRA and YSYEKL. Here the CDR3 reads CASTPSLAGVDTQYF. Written as DNA, the CDR3 is TGCGCCAGCACCCCTAGCCTAGCGGGGGTAGATACGCAGTATTTT.

This chain joins TRBV7-9 and TRBJ2-7; D is perhaps TRBD2 (6 bases). The V gene's germline CDR1 is SEHNR and CDR2 FQNEAQ (reference sequence). V shed 5 bases and J shed 1 base, with 12 bases lying between them. CDR3 size: 14 residues. CDR3 DNA: TGTGCCAGCAGCCCGCGCGGGGAATCCTACGAGCAGTACTTC. Its protein product is CASSPRGESYEQYF. Filled out from reference TRBV7-9 and TRBJ2-7, the complete variable domain reads DTGVSQNPRHKITKRGQNVTFRCDPISEHNRLYWYRQTLGQGPEFLTYFQNEAQLEKSRLLSDRFSAERPKGSFSTLEIQRTEQGDSAMYLCASSPRGESYEQYFGPGTRLTVT.

The rearrangement joins TRBV28 to TRBJ1-1; unclear D gene. CDR1 is MDHEN, CDR2 SYDVKM, per germline. The V end lost 1 base, the J end lost 6 bases, and 18 bases lay between the germline ends. The length of the CDR3 is 16 residues. CDR3 nucleotides: TGTGCCAGCAGTTTATCAGCCCCCTCCACTGGAGCTGAAGCTTTCTTT. It encodes CASSLSAPSTGAEAFF.

The V gene is TRBV1, the J gene TRBJ2-6; the table's D call, TRBD1, has no DNA check behind it. TRBV1 counts as a pseudogene. There are 17 residues in the CDR3. The chain's CDR3 is CTSSLFCLCTRANVLTF. The CDR3 coding sequence is TGCACCAGCAGCCTTTTTTGTTTGTGCACACGGGCCAACGTCCTGACTTTC.

This clone appeared a few times. J is TRBJ2-7 and V is TRBV27; perhaps TRBD1 as D (6 bases). The CDR3 contains 14 residues. The V end lost 3 bases, the J end lost 1 base, and 10 bases lay between the germline ends. The germline V gene has CDR1 MNHEY and CDR2 SMNVEV (reference sequence). The CDR3 DNA reads TGTGCCAGCAGTTTTACAGGGCCTTCCTACGAGCAGTACTTC. Amino acid sequence: CASSFTGPSYEQYF.

This clone has just one count. V gene TRBV12-5 combines with J gene TRBJ1-1; possibly TRBD1 for D (6 bases). Germline V lookup: CDR1 LGHNT, CDR2 FRNRAP. The CDR3 has 14 amino acids. Trimming left V 6 bases short and J 2 bases short, with 13 bases between. The CDR3 region is CASGYMTGNTEAFF. In nucleotides, the CDR3 is TGTGCTAGTGGCTACATGACAGGAAACACTGAAGCTTTCTTT.

This sequence joins TRBV6-6 and TRBJ2-5; D remains ambiguous. The V and J ends lost 4 bases and 3 bases respectively, with 12 bases between them. The CDR3 is made up of 14 amino acids. CDR1 MNHNY and CDR2 SVGAGI come from the germline V gene (reference sequence). Written as DNA, the CDR3 is TGTGCCAGCAGTTTGATGAGCAGCGAAGAGACCCAGTACTTC. As protein: CASSLMSSEETQYF.

The chain couples TRBV4-3 to TRBJ2-7; weak D call: TRBD2 (5 bases). Germline V CDR1 and CDR2: LGHNA, YSLEER. V was pared by 0 bases and J by 7 bases, with 16 bases between. The CDR3 is made up of 15 amino acids. The CDR3 nucleotides read TGCGCCAGCAGCCAAGATTCGACGGAGGTGGGGGAGCAGTACTTC. Encoded protein: CASSQDSTEVGEQYF.

Here the CDR3 reads CASSPSPRGYYGYTF. As DNA, the CDR3 is TGTGCCAGTAGTCCCTCGCCAAGGGGATACTATGGCTACACCTTC. This rearrangement joins TRBV19 to TRBJ1-2; perhaps TRBD1 as D (5 bases). The V and J ends lost 5 bases and 3 bases respectively, with 16 bases between them. Germline CDR1 is LNHDA and CDR2 is SQIVND (reference sequence). The CDR3 contains 15 residues.

The gene calls are TRBV2 and TRBJ1-5; D possibly corresponds to TRBD1 (5 bases). CDR3 length: 14 amino acids. Germline CDR1 SNHLY, CDR2 FYNNEI. Trimming stripped 6 bases from V and 0 bases from J, with 9 bases between. The CDR3 loop reads CASSGGYSNQPQHF. DNA for the CDR3: TGTGCCAGCAGCGGGGGGTATAGCAATCAGCCCCAGCATTTT. The variable domain in full, completed from reference TRBV2 and TRBJ1-5, reads EPEVTQTPSHQVTQMGQEVILRCVPISNHLYFYWYRQILGQKVEFLVSFYNNEISEKSEIFDDQFSVERPDGSNFTLKIRSTKLEDSAMYFCASSGGYSNQPQHFGDGTRLSIL.

The gene calls are TRBV5-4 and TRBJ1-6; tentatively, D is TRBD1 (5 bases). The CDR3 totals 14 residues. Trimming left V 0 bases short and J 10 bases short, with 11 bases between. Germline CDR1 reads SGHNT; CDR2 reads YYREEE (reference sequence). The CDR3 loop reads CASSLAPGGSPLHF. CDR3 DNA sequence: TGTGCCAGCAGCTTGGCCCCGGGGGGATCACCCCTCCACTTT.

V is TRBV7-2 and J is TRBJ1-1; no definite D call. This CDR3 spans 14 amino acids. Germline lookup yields CDR1 SGHTA and CDR2 FQGNSA. V lost 1 base, J lost 7 bases, and 13 bases lay in between. The CDR3 DNA reads as TGTGCCAGCAGCTTAGGAGGCGGCCAGCTTGAAGCTTTCTTT. Translating gives CASSLGGGQLEAFF. The whole variable domain, remainder taken from reference TRBV7-2 and TRBJ1-1, is GAGVSQSPSNKVTEKGKDVELRCDPISGHTALYWYRQSLGQGLEFLIYFQGNSAPDKSGLPSDRFSAERTGGSVSTLTIQRTQQEDSAVYLCASSLGGGQLEAFFGQGTRLTVV.

This chain joins TRBV7-3 and TRBJ2-5, with TRBD2 identical over 12 bases. V was pared by 5 bases and J by 5 bases, with 9 bases of the junction left unmatched. Germline-derived CDR1 and CDR2 are SGHTA and FQGTGA. CDR3 size: 16 residues. The CDR3 spells CASSPGTSGRTETQYF. The CDR3 nucleotides read TGTGCCAGCAGCCCAGGGACTAGCGGGCGAACGGAGACCCAGTACTTC. The complete variable domain, with remaining parts taken from reference TRBV7-3 and TRBJ2-5, reads GAGVSQTPSNKVTEKGKYVELRCDPISGHTALYWYRQSLGQGPEFLIYFQGTGAADDSGLPNDRFFAVRPEGSVSTLKIQRTERGDSAVYLCASSPGTSGRTETQYFGPGTRLLVL.

By its share, this clone is medium-sized (0.01 to 0.1%). DNA for the CDR3: TGTGCCAGCAGTGACAGGGTGGGTGAGCAGTTCTTC. Amino acids: CASSDRVGEQFF. This chain uses TRBV25-1 with TRBJ2-1; D is possibly TRBD1 (5 bases). Germline assignment: CDR1 MGHDK and CDR2 SYGVNS. This CDR3 has 12 amino acids. V lost 3 bases, J lost 9 bases, and 9 bases lay in between.

The CDR3 spells CASSLAQGYGNQPQHF. The CDR3 DNA reads as TGTGCCAGCAGTCTAGCACAGGGTTATGGCAATCAGCCCCAGCATTTT. The rearrangement uses TRBV13 and TRBJ1-5; TRBD1 is a possible D gene (6 bases). CDR3 length: 16 residues. The V end lost 6 bases, the J end lost 2 bases, and 17 bases lay between the germline ends. Germline V lookup: CDR1 PRHDT, CDR2 FYEKMQ (reference sequence).

The rearrangement links TRBV11-2 to TRBJ2-7; perhaps TRBD1 as D (7 bases). Germline CDR1 is SGHAT and CDR2 is FQNNGV. The CDR3 contains 16 residues. Trimming removed 3 bases from V and 5 bases from J, with 20 bases in between. The CDR3 sequence is CASSLGLSGQEHEQYF. CDR3 nucleotide sequence: TGTGCCAGCAGCTTGGGACTTAGTGGACAGGAACACGAGCAGTACTTC.

This clone was seen only once. The DNA of the CDR3 is TGTGCCAGCAGCCAGCGGGGGCCCGGGGAGCTGTTTTTT. It encodes CASSQRGPGELFF. The chain employs TRBV27 and TRBJ2-2, with 8 bases identical to TRBD2. J gave up 6 bases and V 6 bases, and 3 bases lay outside the gene matches. This CDR3 is built from 13 residues. Germline CDR1 MNHEY, CDR2 SMNVEV (reference sequence).

On this clone: Mismatch with germline at one junction end may stem from a read error. This chain joins TRBV7-7 and TRBJ2-7; a weak D match, TRBD2 (5 bases). The CDR3 has 14 amino acids. Per the germline V gene, CDR1 is SSHAT and CDR2 is FNYEAQ (reference sequence). This CDR3 reads CASSLGGPGYEQYF. In DNA, the CDR3 is TGTGCTAGCAGCTTAGGCGGGCCGGGCTACGAGCAGTACTTC.

The chain is built from TRBV27 and TRBJ2-7; 16 bases are shared with TRBD2. CDR3 length: 18 residues. Trimming cost V 3 bases and J 5 bases; bases outside gene matches: 10. The germline CDR1 and CDR2 sequences are MNHEY and SMNVEV (reference sequence). CDR3 region: CASSLAGTGLAGGNEQYF. Here the CDR3 DNA reads TGTGCCAGCAGTTTGGCGGGGACGGGACTAGCGGGGGGGAACGAGCAGTACTTC.

V usage is TRBV10-3 and J usage is TRBJ2-2; maybe TRBD2 (6 bases). With 10 bases removed from V and 5 bases from J, the gap between germline ends came to 11 bases. This CDR3 comprises 12 residues. Looked up from germline, CDR1 is ENHRY and CDR2 is SYGVKD. CDR3 in amino acids: CATQEGTGELFF. In DNA form, the CDR3 reads TGTGCCACCCAGGAGGGGACCGGGGAGCTGTTTTTT.

This clone appeared a single time. The V gene is TRBV29-1, the J gene TRBJ2-3, with 7 bases fitting TRBD1. This CDR3 is built from 15 residues. V dropped 0 bases and J dropped 0; count of bases not matched to a gene: 3. In germline, CDR1 is SQVTM, CDR2 ANQGSEA. CDR3 in amino acids: CSVEDLQGSTDTQYF. Here the CDR3 DNA reads TGCAGCGTTGAAGATTTACAGGGGAGCACAGATACGCAGTATTTT.

J is TRBJ2-7 and V is TRBV19; 11 bases map to TRBD2. V was pared by 4 bases and J by 2 bases, with 4 bases of the junction left unmatched. Germline V lookup: CDR1 LNHDA, CDR2 SQIVND (reference sequence). The CDR3 length is 15 residues. The CDR3 protein is CASSTGTSGPYEQYF. For the CDR3, the DNA is TGTGCCAGTAGTACTGGGACTAGCGGACCCTACGAGCAGTACTTC.

The rearrangement joins TRBV20-1 to TRBJ2-7, with a possible D match to TRBD2 (6 bases). In germline, CDR1 is DFQATT, CDR2 SNEGSKA (reference sequence). With 3 bases removed from V and 10 bases from J, the gap between germline ends came to 13 bases. The CDR3 consists of 11 residues. The CDR3 DNA follows: TGCAGTGCTAGGCGGGGTGTGGATCAGTACTTC. Translated: CSARRGVDQYF.

The chain recombines TRBV7-3 with TRBJ2-7; 11 bases fit TRBD1. J was trimmed by 3 bases and V by 5 bases; bases with no gene match: 3. The length of the CDR3 is 14 residues. Germline lookup yields CDR1 SGHTA and CDR2 FQGTGA. DNA for the CDR3: TGTGCCAGCAGCCAAGGGACAGGGGGCTACGAGCAGTACTTC. Its protein product is CASSQGTGGYEQYF.

This rearrangement joins TRBV4-3 to TRBJ2-1; D remains unclear. CDR3 length: 16 amino acids. V lost 1 base and J lost 0, with 10 bases in between. CDR1 and CDR2 (germline): LGHNA, YSLEER. Here the CDR3 DNA reads TGCGCCAGCAGCCAAGTATTTAGGGTCTCCTACAATGAGCAGTTCTTC. Translation gives CASSQVFRVSYNEQFF.

The chain joins TRBV6-1 to TRBJ1-4, with a weak D call TRBD1 (5 bases). The V end lost 0 bases, the J end lost 8 bases, and 16 bases lay between the germline ends. The CDR3 is 16 amino acids. Looked up from germline, CDR1 is MNHNS and CDR2 is SASEGT. The CDR3 is CASSEASGQGGEKLFF. CDR3 DNA sequence: TGTGCCAGCAGTGAAGCGTCCGGACAAGGAGGAGAAAAACTGTTTTTT.

The rearrangement joins TRBV14 to TRBJ2-7; no reliable D call. The germline V gene has CDR1 SGHDN and CDR2 FVKESK. Trimming cost V 1 base and J 3 bases, with 7 bases left between them. This CDR3 has 13 residues. CDR3 in amino acids: CASSQGLGYEQYF. The CDR3 DNA follows: TGTGCCAGCAGCCAAGGGTTAGGCTACGAGCAGTACTTC.

This chain links TRBV7-3 with TRBJ2-1; the D gene could be TRBD1 or TRBD2 (5 bases each). Germline V gives CDR1 SGHTA, CDR2 FQGTGA. V lost 5 bases to trimming and J lost 9 bases, with 14 bases between them. This CDR3 contains 13 residues. CDR3 in amino acids: CASSLMGESEQFF. The CDR3 DNA reads TGTGCCAGCAGCCTGATGGGGGAAAGTGAGCAGTTCTTC.

The V and J genes are TRBV6-1 and TRBJ2-2, with D possibly matching TRBD2 (5 bases). From germline, CDR1 is MNHNS and CDR2 SASEGT. Trimming removed 4 bases from V and 3 bases from J, with 9 bases in between. This CDR3 region has 14 residues. CDR3: CASSAPRDTGELFF. The DNA for the CDR3 is TGTGCCAGCAGTGCTCCGAGGGACACCGGGGAGCTGTTTTTT.